This T cell receptor (beta chain) was retrieved from a study of cytomegalovirus exposure and HLA in healthy donors. Study-level results: The classifier reportedly diagnosed cytomegalovirus status with high sensitivity and specificity. Subsequent analysis found a tendency for first-cohort TCR clusters to co-occur within the roughly 130 validation repertoires. The study recorded some 160 TCR beta chains that were cytomegalovirus-associated.

The assay was immunoSEQ multiplex PCR, and TCRdb's table has in-frame clones only and misses some. The data contain around 150,000 clones, around 90% of them singletons. The CDR3 totals 13 residues. The V end was cut by 0 bases, the J end by 7 bases, with 7 bases between. Germline CDR1 reads SGHNT; CDR2 reads YENEEA. This clone was observed a single time. Its specificity is unknown. This clonotype originated in a man aged 18-30 years in good health and CMV-seronegative. Specimen: PBMCs. The V gene is TRBV11-3, the J gene TRBJ2-1; no clear D gene. The CDR3: CASSLEASNEQFF. The CDR3 DNA is TGTGCCAGCAGCTTAGAAGCGTCTAATGAGCAGTTCTTC. Full variable domain (missing parts from reference TRBV11-3 and TRBJ2-1): EAGVVQSPRYKIIEKKQPVAFWCNPISGHNTLYWYLQNLGQGPELLIRYENEEAVDDSQLPKDRFSAERLKGVDSTLKIQPAELGDSAVYLCASSLEASNEQFFGPGTRLTVL.